This TCR beta chain was sequenced during a study of blood T cell repertoires in COVID-19 (dated by TCRdb to about 2020). Notes on the research overall: Samples from collaborators originated in the United States, Italy and Spain and spanned both the acute and convalescent phases of COVID-19. The prospective study material was composed of cDNA or gDNA derived from T cells, B-cell-depleted T cells, or PBMCs. Where HLA class I and class II types were available, the types were taken from metadata supplied by the sample provider, not from assay-based typing. Sample metadata almost always included a de-identified subject ID, COVID-19 status, age in years and sex. The repertoires were released in a freely available public database intended as a resource for research on the immune response to SARS-CoV-2. The samples were drawn from the first 160 participants of the ongoing ImmuneRACE study and from about 1,200 subjects provided by 6 global collaborators. Subjects who had been exposed to COVID-19, were actively infected with it, or had recovered from it provided the deeply sampled blood TCRbeta repertoires that made up the dataset. Broader findings and caveats from the paper: The quantity of clinical and demographic metadata differed by source and by participant and was supplied without curation.

The collaborating institutions used their own protocols to collect whole blood in K2EDTA tubes. Collaborator samples were shipped for TCRbeta analysis as frozen whole blood, isolated PBMCs, or DNA extracted from either sample type. As to this clone: This receptor's antigen is unknown. No per-base quality is available; no much larger clone lies one base away.

TCRbeta CDR3 regions were amplified from genomic DNA using the immunoSEQ Assay, a bias-controlled multiplex PCR. The study's processing was this. The number of nucleated cells in each sample was estimated from the amplification of reference gene primers within the assay. To quantify the absolute abundance of each unique TCRbeta CDR3 rearrangement, sequence reads were collapsed and filtered. Productive Simpson clonality was computed per sample as the square root of Simpson's diversity index over productive rearrangements. Not all clones reach the TCRdb copy of this immuneACCESS table, which keeps in-frame sequences only. Checked studies attribute under half of the gap to unresolved V genes and leave the rest unexplained. V and J calls and clone size are those listed in that table; D and trimming were worked out from the DNA. Counted in this sample were tens of thousands of clones; around 75% of them appeared once. The ten largest clones represent 20% to 25% of the sample.

V is trimmed back by 5 bases and J by 6 bases, and the junction contains 6 bases that no gene match accounts for. The CDR3 numbers 16 residues from cysteine through phenylalanine. CDR3 DNA only is kept here, 48 bases in frame from base 1. CDR1 and CDR2, looked up from the germline V gene, are SGHAT and FQNNGV. The TCR was taken from a man in his 70s with acute or convalescent COVID-19. The specimen sequenced was peripheral blood. This receptor chain uses TRBV11-2 and TRBJ2-2, with TRBD2 identical over 13 junction bases. The base sequence is TGTGCCAGCAGCCGACTAGCGGGAGGTACCCCCGGGGAGCTGTTTTTT. Its amino acids are CASSRLAGGTPGELFF.